A selection of T cell receptor beta chains follows, all from one sample in a study of shared clonotypes between healthy human individuals. This table comes from immunoSEQ multiplex PCR, and its TCRdb copy is limited to in-frame clones, with some not included. Altogether over 2 million clones are present, about 90% being singletons, with the ten largest covering around 0.4%. Sequencing used naive CD4+ T cells from PBMCs. All receptors come from a man aged 18 to 30 in good health. Some clones in this sample may be carry-over from other donors' samples. Both conserved end residues are part of each CDR3. D genes are given only for firm matches. Clone sizes are given selectively: once, few, many, or a class where the clone is expanded.

v_gene,abundance,d_gene,j_gene,len,CDR3nt,CDR3aa
TRBV14,-,-,TRBJ2-2,16,TGTGCCAGCAGCCAATTCTGGCAGGGGCTAACCGGGGAGCTGTTTTTT,CASSQFWQGLTGELFF
TRBV30,-,-,TRBJ2-5,15,TGTGCCTGGAGTCGGGGAAGCGCGCCCCAAGAGACCCAGTACTTC,CAWSRGSAPQETQYF
TRBV7-9,-,-,TRBJ2-1,15,TGCGCCAGCAGCCAAGTCTTACTCCTTCACAATGAGCAGTTCTTC,CASSQVLLLHNEQFF
TRBV7-2,once,-,TRBJ1-2,13,TGTGCCAGCAGCTTAGAGTGGAACTATGGCTACACCTTC,CASSLEWNYGYTF
TRBV30,-,-,TRBJ2-3,15,TGTGCCTGGTATGGGGGGCCTTATAGCACAGATACGCAGTATTTT,CAWYGGPYSTDTQYF
TRBV29-1,-,TRBD1,TRBJ2-7,12,TGCAGCGTAGGGACAGGGACCTACGAGCAGTACTTC,CSVGTGTYEQYF
TRBV7-9,-,-,TRBJ2-1,19,TGTGCCAGCAGCTTGGCCTTCAAAGGCCGGTCCAACTCCTACAATGAGCAGTTCTTC,CASSLAFKGRSNSYNEQFF
TRBV11-2,-,-,TRBJ2-5,12,TGTGCCAGCAGCTCGGGGACAGAGACCCAGTACTTC,CASSSGTETQYF
TRBV7-2,-,-,TRBJ1-2,14,TGTGCCAGCAGCTTAGACGGACCGGCCTTGGGCTACACCTTC,CASSLDGPALGYTF
TRBV5-1,-,TRBD2,TRBJ2-1,17,TGCGCCAGCAGCTTGGATGTTAGCGGGAGAAGAGAAAATGAGCAGTTCTTC,CASSLDVSGRRENEQFF
TRBV6-5,few,-,TRBJ2-7,13,TGTGCCAGCAGCCCCGGGAGCCCCTACGAGCAGTACTTC,CASSPGSPYEQYF
TRBV18,once,-,TRBJ1-1,12,TGTGCCAGCTCACCAGGGGATACTGAAGCTTTCTTT,CASSPGDTEAFF
TRBV5-1,-,-,TRBJ1-5,14,TGCGCCAGCGTGAGGGTGGTAAGGGATCAGCCCCAGCATTTT,CASVRVVRDQPQHF
TRBV6-1,-,TRBD1,TRBJ2-5,14,TGTGCCAGCAGCCGGACAGGGGTGACGGAGACCCAGTACTTC,CASSRTGVTETQYF
TRBV5-1,-,-,TRBJ2-3,15,TGCGCCAGCAGCTTGGGGGGGGCCCACACAGATACGCAGTATTTT,CASSLGGAHTDTQYF
TRBV6-1,-,-,TRBJ2-5,13,TGTGCCAGCAGTGACCCGGGGTCCTGGACCCAGTACTTC,CASSDPGSWTQYF
TRBV30,few,TRBD2,TRBJ2-3,14,TGTGCCTGGAGTGGTAGCGGGAGCCCAGATACGCAGTATTTT,CAWSGSGSPDTQYF
TRBV9,-,TRBD2,TRBJ2-7,14,TGTGCCAGCAGCGCGACTAGCGCCAGCTACGAGCAGTACTTC,CASSATSASYEQYF
TRBV5-1,-,-,TRBJ1-2,13,TGCGCCAGCAGCGTTGCTCCTAACTATGGCTACACCTTC,CASSVAPNYGYTF
TRBV28,-,TRBD2,TRBJ2-7,16,TGTGCCAGCACCTCTCCTACGGGGAGCGGGAGGATCGAGCAGTACTTC,CASTSPTGSGRIEQYF
TRBV5-1,-,TRBD1,TRBJ1-2,15,TGCGCCAGCAGCACCGGACAGGGAGTAGGCTATGGCTACACCTTC,CASSTGQGVGYGYTF
TRBV18,-,-,TRBJ2-1,13,TGTGCCAGCTCATCTTCCCTTTACGATGAGCAGTTCTTC,CASSSSLYDEQFF
TRBV7-3,-,TRBD1,TRBJ1-2,19,TGTGCCAGCACCGGACCTAACAGGGGGAGAGAACCGACGTTCTATGGCTACACCTTC,CASTGPNRGREPTFYGYTF
TRBV29-1,once,TRBD1,TRBJ1-5,13,TGCAGCGTAGGGACAGGGGATGACCAGCCCCAGCATTTT,CSVGTGDDQPQHF
TRBV28,-,TRBD1,TRBJ1-4,15,TGTGCCAGCAGTAGCTGGACAGGCACTAATGAAAAACTGTTTTTT,CASSSWTGTNEKLFF
TRBV5-4,-,TRBD2,TRBJ2-1,16,TGTGCCAGCAGCTTGGGGGGGACTAGCGGGAACAATGAGCAGTTCTTC,CASSLGGTSGNNEQFF
TRBV2,once,TRBD2,TRBJ2-3,15,TGTGCCAGCAGTGAAGAGGTGGGAGGGGCAGATACGCAGTATTTT,CASSEEVGGADTQYF
TRBV6-6,-,-,TRBJ1-1,12,TGTGCCAGCAACGACAGGAACACTGAAGCTTTCTTT,CASNDRNTEAFF
TRBV28,-,TRBD2,TRBJ2-3,19,TGTGCCAGCAGTTCTTACCGGTTCGTCGCGGGGGGAGGCCCTGTTACGCAGTATTTT,CASSSYRFVAGGGPVTQYF
TRBV7-7,-,TRBD2,TRBJ2-7,13,TGTGCCAGCAGCTACGGACTAGCTCAAGAGCAGTACTTC,CASSYGLAQEQYF
TRBV7-9,-,-,TRBJ1-5,14,TGTGCCAGCAGCTTCTCAGGGGCGGTGCAGCCCCAGCATTTT,CASSFSGAVQPQHF
TRBV5-4,-,-,TRBJ2-2,15,TGTGCCAGCAGCCCGTCGCAACAGATTACCGGGGAGCTGTTTTTT,CASSPSQQITGELFF
TRBV6-5,-,-,TRBJ2-5,13,TGTGCCAGCAGTTATTTTGGGGGAGAGACCCAGTACTTC,CASSYFGGETQYF
TRBV2,-,-,TRBJ1-4,11,TGTGCCAGCGGTAGGACAAGAAAACTGTTTTTT,CASGRTRKLFF
TRBV9,-,-,TRBJ1-4,16,TGTGCCAGCAGCCCGACGTGGGGGCAGGGTGACGAAAAACTGTTTTTT,CASSPTWGQGDEKLFF
TRBV4-2,-,TRBD2,TRBJ2-7,17,TGTGCCAGCAGCCAAGATAGAACTAGCGGGATGGCCTACGAGCAGTACTTC,CASSQDRTSGMAYEQYF
TRBV5-1,-,TRBD2,TRBJ2-5,16,TGCGCCAGCAGCCCAGGGCGCGGGAGGGCGGCGGAGACCCAGTACTTC,CASSPGRGRAAETQYF
TRBV19,-,TRBD1,TRBJ1-5,16,TGTGCCAGTAGTACTAAGGGACAGGGCCCCCCCTGGCCCCAGCATTTT,CASSTKGQGPPWPQHF
TRBV9,-,TRBD1,TRBJ2-5,13,TGTGCCAGCAGCGTAGATACAGGGGAGTCCCAGTACTTC,CASSVDTGESQYF
TRBV25-1,-,-,TRBJ1-5,15,TGTGCCAGCAGTGAGGTTTTCAGGTTCAATCAGCCCCAGCATTTT,CASSEVFRFNQPQHF